This note documents a single T cell receptor beta chain sequence. Germline V gene data show CDR1 as DFQATT and CDR2 as SNEGSKA (reference sequence). This CDR3 region has 11 residues. V lost 6 bases to trimming and J lost 10 bases, with 13 bases between them. Only in-frame clones appear in the TCRdb table, and some are missing; sequencing was by immunoSEQ multiplex PCR. The data show a few million clones, approximately 92% seen once. The data stem from a study of shared clonotypes between healthy human individuals. From CD4+ cells came CD45RA+ naive and CD45RA-negative memory subsets. V and J are TRBV20-1 and TRBJ2-1, with a weak D call TRBD1 (5 bases). Sequenced sample: naive CD4+ T cells sorted from blood. The subset denotes: CD45RA+ positively selected. This sequence originates from a man between 18 and 29 years old in good health. The CDR3 nucleotides read TGCAGTGCCTTAGGGGTACCAGAGCAGTTCTTC. Residues: CSALGVPEQFF.